Given below is one T cell receptor (beta chain) in context. Its antigen is as yet unknown. The data were taken from a study of shared clonotypes between healthy human individuals. Turning to the study itself: Per-donor plates numbered three CD4 naive, three CD4 memory, two CD8 naive and one CD8 memory.

Germline CDR1 reads SQVTM; CDR2 reads ANQGSEA. The V end was cut by 3 bases, the J end by 3 bases, with 3 bases between. The CDR3 has 11 amino acids. Libraries were prepared by immunoSEQ multiplex PCR; TCRdb keeps only in-frame clonotypes and omits some of them. The sample consists of roughly 550,000 clones, nearly 97% of them appearing once. Overall study findings and caveats: Represented diversity, genetic and exposure-history alike, was limited by few donors. Roughly 5% was the fraction of naive CD4 clonotypes found shared across a few donors.

CD45RO-negative CD8 cells positively selected for CCR7 made up the naive population, which excluded terminally differentiated effector memory CD45RA+ cells. Adults of Caucasian background living in Nashville, Tennessee made up all donors. The clonotype originates from a young woman in good health. This chain uses TRBV29-1 with TRBJ2-4, with unresolved D. Sequenced material: naive CD8+ T cells sorted from blood. In DNA, the CDR3 is TGCAGCGTTGAGGGCAAAAACATTCAGTACTTC. Its translation: CSVEGKNIQYF.